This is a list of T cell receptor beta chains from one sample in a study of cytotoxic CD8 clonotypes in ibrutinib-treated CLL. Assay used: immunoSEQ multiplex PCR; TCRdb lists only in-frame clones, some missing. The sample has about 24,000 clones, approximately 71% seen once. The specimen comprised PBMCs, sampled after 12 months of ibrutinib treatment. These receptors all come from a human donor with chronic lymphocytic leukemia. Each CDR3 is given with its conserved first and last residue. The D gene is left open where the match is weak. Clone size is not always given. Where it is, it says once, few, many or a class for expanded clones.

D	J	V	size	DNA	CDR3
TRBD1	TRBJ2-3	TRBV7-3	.	TGTGCCAGCATAAAGGGGACAGGGGATGTAGATACGCAGTATTTT	CASIKGTGDVDTQYF
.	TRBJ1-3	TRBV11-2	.	TGTGCCAGCAGCTCAGGGGAACCTGGAAACACCATATATTTT	CASSSGEPGNTIYF
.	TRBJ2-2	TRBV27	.	TGTGCCAGCAAACGAAACACCGGGGAGCTGTTTTTT	CASKRNTGELFF
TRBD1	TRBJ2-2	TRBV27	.	TGTGCCAGCAGTCCACAGGGGGGAAGCACCGGGGAGCTGTTTTTT	CASSPQGGSTGELFF
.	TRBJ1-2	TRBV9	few	TGTGCCAGCAGCGTCTCACAAGACTATGGCTACACCTTC	CASSVSQDYGYTF
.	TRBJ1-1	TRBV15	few	TGTGCCACCAGCAGAGATAGAGCGGGGGACACTGAAGCTTTCTTT	CATSRDRAGDTEAFF
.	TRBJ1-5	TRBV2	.	TGTGCCAGCAAACGGCAGGACACTCAAAATCAGCCCCAGCATTTT	CASKRQDTQNQPQHF
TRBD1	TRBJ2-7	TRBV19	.	TGTGCCAGTAGTAGGGGGACAGAACGCTACGAGCAGTACTTC	CASSRGTERYEQYF
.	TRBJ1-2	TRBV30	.	TGTGCCTGGAGCAAACCGGGGGGGTATGGCTACACCTTC	CAWSKPGGYGYTF
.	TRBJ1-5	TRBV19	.	TGTGCCAGTAGTATAGGAGTGGAGAGCAATCAGCCCCAGCATTTT	CASSIGVESNQPQHF
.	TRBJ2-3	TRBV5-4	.	TGTGCCAGCAGTCTAGGCGGTCCCACGAGCACAGATACGCAGTATTTT	CASSLGGPTSTDTQYF
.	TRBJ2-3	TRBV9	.	TGTGCCAGCAGCGTAGCCGGTCGCACAGATACGCAGTATTTT	CASSVAGRTDTQYF
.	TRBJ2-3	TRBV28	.	TGTGCCAGCAGTGAGGGGGCAGATACGCAGTATTTT	CASSEGADTQYF
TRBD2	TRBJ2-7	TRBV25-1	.	TGTGCCAGCACTGTGGCGGCGGGGGGATACGAGCAGTACTTC	CASTVAAGGYEQYF
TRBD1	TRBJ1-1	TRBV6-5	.	TGTGCCAGCAGTAGGGGACAGGGGCGGGCTGAAGCTTTCTTT	CASSRGQGRAEAFF
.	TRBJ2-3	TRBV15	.	TGTGCCACCAGCGTTACTAGGGGGACTAAGACAGATACGCAGTATTTT	CATSVTRGTKTDTQYF
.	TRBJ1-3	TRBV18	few	TGTGCCAGCTCACCAGGAACCGTCAGGACGGGGGGAAACACCATATATTTT	CASSPGTVRTGGNTIYF
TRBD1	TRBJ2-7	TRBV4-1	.	TGCGCCAGCAGCCAAGATGTGGGTATGAGACAGGGAATCTACGAGCAGTACTTC	CASSQDVGMRQGIYEQYF
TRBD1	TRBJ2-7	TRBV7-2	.	TGTGCCAGCAGCTGGGGACAGGGGCGCTACGAGCAGTACTTC	CASSWGQGRYEQYF
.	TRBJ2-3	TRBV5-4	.	TGTGCCAGCAGCTTTTCGGTGAGCACAGATACGCAGTATTTT	CASSFSVSTDTQYF
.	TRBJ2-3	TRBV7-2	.	TGTGCCAGCAGCAGCCGTCACGGCCCCACAGATACGCAGTATTTT	CASSSRHGPTDTQYF
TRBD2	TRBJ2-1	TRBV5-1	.	TGCGCCAGCAGCCCACCTAGCGGGGGCTCGTACAATGAGCAGTTCTTC	CASSPPSGGSYNEQFF
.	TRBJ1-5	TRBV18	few	TGTGCCAGCTCACGGGCCCCCGCGGACGCTGGTAGCAATCAGCCCCAGCATTTT	CASSRAPADAGSNQPQHF
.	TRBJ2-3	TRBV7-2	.	TGTGCCAGCAGCCCCTCGTATACGCAGTATTTT	CASSPSYTQYF
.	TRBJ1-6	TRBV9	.	TGTGCCAGCAGTTGGGGGGCGGGGAATTCACCCCTCCACTTT	CASSWGAGNSPLHF
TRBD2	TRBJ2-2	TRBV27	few	TGTGCCGCTAGTAGGGCGGGGGGTCGGACCGGGGAGCTGTTTTTT	CAASRAGGRTGELFF
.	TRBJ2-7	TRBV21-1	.	TGTGCCAGCAGCAAGTTCTTTTGCGTGGGGGGGACCTACGAGCAGTACTTC	CASSKFFCVGGTYEQYF
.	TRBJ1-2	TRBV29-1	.	TGCAGCGTTGAAGGAAGCTCGGGAGGAGGCGTCAACTATGGCTACACCTTC	CSVEGSSGGGVNYGYTF
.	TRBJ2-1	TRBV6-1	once	TGTGCCAGCAGTGAAGAGTTTGGTTTTGGGCAGTTCTTC	CASSEEFGFGQFF
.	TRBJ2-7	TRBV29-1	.	TGCAGCGTTCTGGGTCGGAACTACGAGCAGTACTTC	CSVLGRNYEQYF
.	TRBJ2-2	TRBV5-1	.	TGCGCCAGCAGCTTGGGAGTTAGGGAGCTGTTTTTT	CASSLGVRELFF
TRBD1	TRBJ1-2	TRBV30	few	TGTGCCTGGAGTGGATCGACAGGGAATGGCTACACCTTC	CAWSGSTGNGYTF
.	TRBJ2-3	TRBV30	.	TGTGCCTGGGGTGGGCAGTTAATCCAAGATACGCAGTATTTT	CAWGGQLIQDTQYF
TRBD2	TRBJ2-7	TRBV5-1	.	TGCGCCAGCAGCTCTTCATTAGGACTAGCGAATTACGAGCAGTACTTC	CASSSSLGLANYEQYF
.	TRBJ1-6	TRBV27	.	TGTGCCAGCAGTTCACGTGAGTCTTCACCCCTCCACTTT	CASSSRESSPLHF
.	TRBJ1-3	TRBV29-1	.	TGCAGCGTTGAAGTCCCCCTGACTGGCTCTGGAAACACCATATATTTT	CSVEVPLTGSGNTIYF
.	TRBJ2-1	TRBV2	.	TGTGCCAGCAGGGGATGGGGGGTGCGGGAGCAGTTCTTC	CASRGWGVREQFF
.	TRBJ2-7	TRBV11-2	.	TGTGCCAGCAGCTTAGGCAACAGGTTTTATCCCTACGAGCAGTACTTC	CASSLGNRFYPYEQYF
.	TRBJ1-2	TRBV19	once	TGTGCCAGCCGGCAAGCGTTGGGCTACACCTTC	CASRQALGYTF
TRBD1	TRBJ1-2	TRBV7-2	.	TGTGCCAGCAGCTCCAGAGGGACAGGGGGTTTCGGCTACACCTTC	CASSSRGTGGFGYTF
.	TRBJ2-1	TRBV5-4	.	TGTGCCAGCAGCCCCCCAGGGAACAATGAGCAGTTCTTC	CASSPPGNNEQFF
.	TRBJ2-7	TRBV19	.	TGTGCCAGTAGTTTACGAGGGGATGGGTACGAGCAGTACTTC	CASSLRGDGYEQYF
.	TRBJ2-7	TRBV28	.	TGTGCCAGCAGTGGAACCTACGAGCAGTACTTC	CASSGTYEQYF
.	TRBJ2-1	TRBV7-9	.	TGTGCCAGCAGCTTAGAGTTCAGGGGAAATGAGCAGTTCTTC	CASSLEFRGNEQFF
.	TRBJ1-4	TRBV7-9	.	TGTGCCAGCAGTCCTAGCTTCGGGGCGGGTGAAAAACTGTTTTTT	CASSPSFGAGEKLFF
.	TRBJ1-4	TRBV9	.	TGTGCCAGCAGCGCAGGGTTTAATGAAAAACTGTTTTTT	CASSAGFNEKLFF
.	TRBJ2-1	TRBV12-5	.	TGTGCTAGTGCACATAATAGGGGCTATGAGCAGTTCTTC	CASAHNRGYEQFF
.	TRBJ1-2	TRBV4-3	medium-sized	TGCGCCAGCAGCCAAGACACTGGAGACTATGGCTACACCTTC	CASSQDTGDYGYTF
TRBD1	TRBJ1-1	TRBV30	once	TGTGCCTGCACGACGGGACAGGGGGGCACTGAAGCTTTCTTT	CACTTGQGGTEAFF
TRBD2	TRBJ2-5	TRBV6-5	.	TGTGCCAGCAGTTCCCCGGGACTAGCAAGTCGTCAGACCCAGTACTTC	CASSSPGLASRQTQYF
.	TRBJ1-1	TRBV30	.	TGTGCCTGGAGTGCCTATGCAGGGGTGAACACTGAAGCTTTCTTT	CAWSAYAGVNTEAFF
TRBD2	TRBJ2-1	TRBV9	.	TGTGCCAGCAGCGCGGGGGGTAACTCCTACAATGAGCAGTTCTTC	CASSAGGNSYNEQFF
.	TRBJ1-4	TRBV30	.	TGTGCCTGGATGGGGCAGGGGACTCAACTGTTTTTT	CAWMGQGTQLFF
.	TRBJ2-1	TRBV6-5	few	TGTGCCAGCAGTTACTCGATGAGGACTCTCCGGAATGAGCAGTTCTTC	CASSYSMRTLRNEQFF
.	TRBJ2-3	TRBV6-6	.	TGTGCCAGCAGTTCCCGTTCTCCCCTAATGGGTGATACGCAGTATTTT	CASSSRSPLMGDTQYF
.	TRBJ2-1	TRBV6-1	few	TGTGCCAGCAGGCCCCCCGGCTCTTCCTACAATGAGCAGTTCTTC	CASRPPGSSYNEQFF
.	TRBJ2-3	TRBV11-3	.	TGTGCCAGCGGCACGGGCGATACGCAGTATTTT	CASGTGDTQYF